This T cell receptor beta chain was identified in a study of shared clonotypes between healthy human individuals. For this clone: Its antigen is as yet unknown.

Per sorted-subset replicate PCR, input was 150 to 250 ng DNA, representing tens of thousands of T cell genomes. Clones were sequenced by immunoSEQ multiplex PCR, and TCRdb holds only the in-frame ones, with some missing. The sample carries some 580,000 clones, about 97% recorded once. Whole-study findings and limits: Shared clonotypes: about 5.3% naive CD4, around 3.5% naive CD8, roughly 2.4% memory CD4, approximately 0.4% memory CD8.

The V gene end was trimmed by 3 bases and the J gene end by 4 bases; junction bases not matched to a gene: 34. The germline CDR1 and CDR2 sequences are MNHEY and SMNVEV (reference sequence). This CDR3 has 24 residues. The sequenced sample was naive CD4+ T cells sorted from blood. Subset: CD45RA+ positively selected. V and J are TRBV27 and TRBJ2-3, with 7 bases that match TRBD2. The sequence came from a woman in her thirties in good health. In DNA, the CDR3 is TGTGCCAGCAGTTTCCGCGTCACAAAACTCTGGGCGTCTAGCGGTAACCCTGGGGCAGATACGCAGTATTTT. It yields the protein CASSFRVTKLWASSGNPGADTQYF.